This TCR beta chain appears in the sequencing data of a study of control samples from healthy donors and cancer patients. The germline V gene encodes CDR1 LGHNA and CDR2 YNFKEQ. Trimming removed 0 bases from V and 0 bases from J, with 12 bases in between. This CDR3 spans 17 amino acids. TCRdb's table, derived via immunoSEQ multiplex PCR, lists solely in-frame clones and lacks some. Of fewer than 200,000 clones detected, 93% appear once; the ten largest clones hold roughly 3.9%. This TCR was recovered from a woman aged 55 to 70 in good health. The genes are TRBV4-2 and TRBJ1-3; no clear D. The sequenced sample was blood. In DNA form, the CDR3 reads TGTGCCAGCAGCCAAGATCAGCGCGACCGCTCTGGAAACACCATATATTTT. Translated, it gives CASSQDQRDRSGNTIYF.